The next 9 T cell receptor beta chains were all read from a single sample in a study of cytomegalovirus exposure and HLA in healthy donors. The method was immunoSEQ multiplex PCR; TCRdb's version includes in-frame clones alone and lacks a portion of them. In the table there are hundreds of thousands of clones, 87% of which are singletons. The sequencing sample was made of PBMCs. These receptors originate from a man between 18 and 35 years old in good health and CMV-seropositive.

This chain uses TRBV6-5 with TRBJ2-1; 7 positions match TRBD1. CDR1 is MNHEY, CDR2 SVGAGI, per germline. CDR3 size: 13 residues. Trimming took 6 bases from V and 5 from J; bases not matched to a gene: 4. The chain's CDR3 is CASRWDSNNEQFF. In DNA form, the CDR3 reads TGTGCCAGCAGATGGGACAGCAACAATGAGCAGTTCTTC.

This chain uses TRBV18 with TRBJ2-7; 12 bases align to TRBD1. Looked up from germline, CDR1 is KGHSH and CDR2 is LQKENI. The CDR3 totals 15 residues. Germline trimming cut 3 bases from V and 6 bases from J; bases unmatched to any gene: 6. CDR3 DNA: TGTGCCAGCTCACCCGGGACAGGGGGCGTTCGCGAGCAGTACTTC. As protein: CASSPGTGGVREQYF.

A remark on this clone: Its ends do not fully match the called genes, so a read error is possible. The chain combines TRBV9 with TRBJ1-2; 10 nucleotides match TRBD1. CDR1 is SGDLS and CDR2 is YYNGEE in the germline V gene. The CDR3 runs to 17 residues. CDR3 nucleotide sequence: TGTGCCAGCAGAGTAGGGGGACAGGGGACAGCTAACTATGGCTACACCTTC. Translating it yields CASRVGGQGTANYGYTF.

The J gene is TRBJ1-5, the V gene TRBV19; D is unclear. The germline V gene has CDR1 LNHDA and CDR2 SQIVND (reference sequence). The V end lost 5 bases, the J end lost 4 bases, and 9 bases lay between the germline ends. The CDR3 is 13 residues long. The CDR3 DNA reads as TGTGCCAGTAGTCCCGGCAGGAATCAGCCCCAGCATTTT. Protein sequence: CASSPGRNQPQHF.

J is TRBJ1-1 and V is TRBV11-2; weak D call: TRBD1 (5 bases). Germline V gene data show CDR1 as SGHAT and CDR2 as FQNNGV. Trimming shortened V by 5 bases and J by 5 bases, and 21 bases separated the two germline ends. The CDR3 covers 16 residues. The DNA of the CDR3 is TGTGCCAGCAGCCTTACTTCCGGGGCCGGGGGGACTGAAGCTTTCTTT. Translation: CASSLTSGAGGTEAFF.

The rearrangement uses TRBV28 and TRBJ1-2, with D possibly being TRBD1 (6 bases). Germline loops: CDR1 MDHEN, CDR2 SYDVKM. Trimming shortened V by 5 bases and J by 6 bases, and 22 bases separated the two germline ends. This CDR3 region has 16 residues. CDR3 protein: CASSQLGQGRSDGYTF. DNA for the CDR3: TGTGCCAGCAGTCAGCTCGGGCAGGGGCGGAGTGATGGCTACACCTTC.

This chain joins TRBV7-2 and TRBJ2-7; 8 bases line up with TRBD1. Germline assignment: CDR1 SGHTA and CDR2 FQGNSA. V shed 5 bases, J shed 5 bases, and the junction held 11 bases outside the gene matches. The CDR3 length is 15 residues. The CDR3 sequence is CASSGRRTGIHEQYF. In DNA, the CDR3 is TGTGCCAGCAGCGGCAGGAGGACAGGGATCCACGAGCAGTACTTC. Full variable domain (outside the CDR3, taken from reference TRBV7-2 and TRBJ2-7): GAGVSQSPSNKVTEKGKDVELRCDPISGHTALYWYRQSLGQGLEFLIYFQGNSAPDKSGLPSDRFSAERTGGSVSTLTIQRTQQEDSAVYLCASSGRRTGIHEQYFGPGTRLTVT.

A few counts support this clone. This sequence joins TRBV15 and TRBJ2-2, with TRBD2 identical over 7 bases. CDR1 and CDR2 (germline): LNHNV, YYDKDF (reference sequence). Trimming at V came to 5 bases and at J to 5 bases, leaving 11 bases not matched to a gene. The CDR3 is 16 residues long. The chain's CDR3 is CATSRGGGVGTGELFF. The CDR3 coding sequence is TGTGCCACCAGCCGCGGGGGAGGCGTTGGGACCGGGGAGCTGTTTTTT.

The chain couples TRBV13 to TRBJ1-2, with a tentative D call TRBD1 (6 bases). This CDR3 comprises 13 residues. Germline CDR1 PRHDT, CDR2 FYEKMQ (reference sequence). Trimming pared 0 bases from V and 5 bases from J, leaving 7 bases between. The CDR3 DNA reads TGTGCCAGCAGCTTAGGACAGGGTTATGGCTACACCTTC. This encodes CASSLGQGYGYTF. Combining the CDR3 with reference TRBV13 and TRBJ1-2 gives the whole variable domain AAGVIQSPRHLIKEKRETATLKCYPIPRHDTVYWYQQGPGQDPQFLISFYEKMQSDKGSIPDRFSAQQFSDYHSELNMSSLELGDSALYFCASSLGQGYGYTFGSGTRLTVV.